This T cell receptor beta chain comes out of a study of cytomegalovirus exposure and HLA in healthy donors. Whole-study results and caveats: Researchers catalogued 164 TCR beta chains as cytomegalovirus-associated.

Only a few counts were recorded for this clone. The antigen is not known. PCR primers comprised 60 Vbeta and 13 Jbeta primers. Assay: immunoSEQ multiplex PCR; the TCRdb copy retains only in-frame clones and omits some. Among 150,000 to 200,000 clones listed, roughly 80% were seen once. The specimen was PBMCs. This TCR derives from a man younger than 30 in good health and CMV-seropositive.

CDR3 in amino acids: CASSLDRGEQFF. CDR3 coding DNA: TGTGCCAGCAGCTTAGATCGAGGTGAGCAGTTCTTC. This chain links TRBV11-3 with TRBJ2-1; D is undetermined. The CDR3 is 12 amino acids. CDR1 is SGHNT, CDR2 YENEEA, per germline. V was pared by 0 bases and J by 9 bases, with 6 bases between.